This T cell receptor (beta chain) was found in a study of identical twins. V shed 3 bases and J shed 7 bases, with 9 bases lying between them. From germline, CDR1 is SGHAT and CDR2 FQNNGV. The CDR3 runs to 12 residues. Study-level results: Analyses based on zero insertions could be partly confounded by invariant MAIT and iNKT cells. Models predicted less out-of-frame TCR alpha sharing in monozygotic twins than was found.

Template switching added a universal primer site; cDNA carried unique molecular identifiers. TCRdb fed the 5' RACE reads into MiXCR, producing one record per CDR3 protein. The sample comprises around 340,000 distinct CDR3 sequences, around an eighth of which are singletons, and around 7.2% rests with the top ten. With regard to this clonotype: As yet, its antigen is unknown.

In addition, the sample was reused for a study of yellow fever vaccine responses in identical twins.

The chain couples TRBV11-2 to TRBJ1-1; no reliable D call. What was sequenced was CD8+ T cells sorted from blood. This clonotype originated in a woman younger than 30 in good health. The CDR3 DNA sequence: TGTGCCAGCAGCTTTGGCAGCTATGAAGCTTTCTTT. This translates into CASSFGSYEAFF.